This entry features one T cell receptor (beta chain) sequence. This clone was found a few times. Its antigen target is currently unknown. It has no much larger one-base neighbor in the sample; base qualities were not kept. To prepare the library, the immunoSEQ multiplex PCR assay was applied. For the multiplex PCR, a mixture combining 60 forward primers for TCR Vbeta segments and 13 reverse primers for TCR Jbeta segments was used. The CDR3 region of rearranged TCR beta genes was amplified from genomic DNA with a multiplex PCR assay. On the Illumina HiSeq System, the amplified TCR beta libraries were sequenced as 87-base-pair reads. For the original study's pipeline: In a later analysis, 70 million to 95 million unique TCR beta chains were counted across the approximately 620 repertoires, and around 10 million of these chains were shared by at least two donors. To remove PCR and sequencing errors, raw reads were error-corrected and collapsed into unique sequences using a nearest-neighbor algorithm that merged closely related sequences. CDR3 sequences were aligned to IMGT reference sequences to assign V, D and J gene segments. For a sequence to be retained, a match of at least six nucleotides was required to both a V gene segment and a J gene segment. Rearrangements were called productive when the CDR3 lacked stop codons and stayed in frame with V and J; all others were non-productive. CDR3 was defined by IMGT convention, running from the second conserved V-encoded cysteine to the conserved J-encoded phenylalanine. Sequences without an unambiguous match to a single V gene segment were excluded from the earlier analysis of a few hundred of the donors. In an earlier analysis of 587 of the donors, V segments were called functional above 56.7% productive rearrangements and were called segregating when the between-donor standard deviation exceeded 5%. A statistical classification framework was built for diagnosing cytomegalovirus status from the catalog of TCR beta chain sequences. In a later analysis, TCR nucleotide sequences were compared against IMGT/GENE-DB human TR gene sequences so that V and J genes could be assigned. A later analysis assigned CDR3 sequences and most-parsimonious VDJ recombination scenarios with the TCRdist pipeline. In a later analysis, every TCR beta chain was defined by the combination of its CDR3 amino acid sequence and its V-gene family, and reads without a unique V-gene family were dropped. To address suspected cross-contamination and a sequencing artifact, a later analysis removed 450 to 700 highly shared, low-generation-probability nucleotide sequences. For each public chain, a later analysis derived a clonal expansion index from normalized ranks of inferred template counts within each repertoire. Generation probabilities in a later analysis came from a VDJ recombination model fitted to out-of-frame rearrangements, and those results were checked against IGoR. Hypergeometric tests were used in a later analysis to score TCR-TCR, TCR-HLA and TCR-CMV co-occurrence, with a repertoire-size bias correction applied to the TCR pairs. A later analysis estimated false discovery rates by permuting HLA or CMV assignments 20 times. A later analysis grouped co-occurring TCRs with DBSCAN, adding TCRdist sequence similarity when clustering within HLA-allele-positive subsets. For co-occurrence clustering, repertoires with fewer than 30,000 or more than 120,000 public chains were excluded, along with several repertoires with anomalous nucleotide sharing. TCRdb carries this immuneACCESS record with in-frame sequences only. Its versions omit some clonotypes, under half of them owing to an unresolved V gene in the studies checked, with the rest unexplained. V and J calls and clone size are given by that table; D and trimming were obtained from the DNA. The sample table lists 110,000 to 150,000 clones, roughly two thirds of them with a count of one. 1.3% of the sample is in the top ten clones.

The cohort was made up of about 610 healthy bone marrow donors. Cohort members were all nominally healthy when sampled, although unrecorded immune exposures were likely present. The donor was CMV seronegative and belonged to the group of several hundred seronegative cohort members. A peripheral blood sample was collected from each donor, and TCR beta sequencing was performed on peripheral blood mononuclear cells. Genomic DNA extraction from the blood cell samples was performed with the Qiagen DNeasy Blood Extraction Kit. This sample stems from a study of cytomegalovirus exposure and HLA in healthy donors (dated 2017 in TCRdb). For the wider study: In an earlier analysis of 587 of the donors, 250 to 300 Gb of sequence data and roughly 100 million unique TCR beta sequences from 180 million or so T cells were reported. About 330 gigabases of sequencing data and tens of millions of unique TCR sequences made up an early release that covered 640 HLA-typed donors. Of the roughly 400 genotyped donors, about 84% fell in the genetic ancestry cluster associated with self-reported Caucasian donors. The study aimed to test whether cataloging public T cell receptors could reveal signatures of past pathogen exposure. The T cell repertoires of 666 subjects were profiled by immunosequencing and related to cytomegalovirus serostatus. Besides the first cohort of some 670 subjects, a separate validation cohort made up of 90 to 150 different subjects was used. To predict cytomegalovirus infection status, the study combined high-throughput TCR immunosequencing, statistical association of individual TCRs with disease status, and machine learning. A later analysis re-examined previously published TCR beta repertoires from around 670 donors and added high-resolution HLA genotyping to investigate patterns of TCR occurrence. In the later analysis, no new phenotypic data were used to find candidate immune exposures; instead, reliance was placed on TCR beta sequences and their occurrence across donors. To decide whether each TCR beta V gene segment behaved as functional or pseudogenic, an earlier analysis of over 500 of the donors relied on high-throughput TCR beta sequencing. Donor age, sex, ethnicity and CMV serostatus were collected together with the repertoire data. A later genetic analysis used genome-wide SNP genotypes for 398 of the 666 donors, treating that subset as a discovery cohort. Every discovery cohort repertoire had been produced on one sequencing platform. HLA typing included class I and class II loci at four-digit resolution. Typing coverage differed by locus: A, B, C, DRB1 and DQB1 were typed in roughly 620-630 donors, DQA1 in 522, DPA1 in 600 to 610, and DPB1 in 472. Because of strong linkage in the cohort, a handful of DR-DQ haplotypes were treated as single units for association and clustering. Among roughly 370 genotyped donors of the cohort, an average of approximately 230,000 unique TCR beta nucleotide sequences were sequenced per donor, about a sixth of them non-productive.

Results and caveats for the whole study, not just this receptor: A further reported finding was that TCR beta sequences accurately predicted the HLA-A and HLA-B alleles for most subjects in the first cohort. It was suggested by the authors that the approach could potentially be generalized to other disease states and immunological phenotypes. A later analysis reported that several top co-occurrence clusters appeared linked to parvovirus B19, influenza, CMV and Epstein-Barr virus. In a later analysis, HLA-associated TCR beta chains showed more clonal expansion and lower generation probabilities than non-associated chains that were equally common. Assigning TCR associations to individual alleles was difficult when HLA alleles, especially DR and DQ, strongly co-occurred. The cohort was sequenced for TCR beta chains only, and without alpha or paired-chain data the features that could be detected were limited. In an earlier analysis of some 500 of the donors, most TCR beta V segments appeared in productive rearrangements about 87% or about 30% of the time, broadly matching IMGT annotations. The presence/absence analyses assumed that sequencing depth was roughly uniform across donors, and that assumption may not be true. Because counts were too low, fewer than 20 rarely observed V segments, including chromosome 9 orphons, were excluded from the earlier analysis of about 500 of the donors. In both the original and validation cohorts, the classifier was reported to diagnose cytomegalovirus status with high specificity and sensitivity. In a later analysis, 16,951 TCR beta sequences were associated with specific HLA alleles at a false discovery rate of 0.05. The study listed approximately 150 TCR beta chains as associated with cytomegalovirus. Linkage disequilibrium might explain the correlated functional status among segregating V segments, but an unknown experimental factor could not be ruled out. A cluster of highly shared sequence variants was judged likely to be a technical artifact of the sequencing pipeline. A few of the identified cytomegalovirus-associated TCR beta chains were confirmed in vitro to be specific for cytomegalovirus antigens. Compared with the roughly 700-donor mean, donors in an Asian-associated ancestry cluster had fewer N-insertions in productive TCRs, according to a later genetic analysis. The only immune exposure information available for the cohort was CMV serostatus. A later analysis found that TCR association rates varied across HLA loci, with DRB1 alleles showing the most associated TCRs and HLA-C alleles the fewest. Most CMV-associated TCR beta chains appeared to be HLA-restricted in a later analysis, and the HLA associations seemed to be driven largely by CMV exposure. V-gene and J-gene trimming of TCR beta chains was associated with a missense DCLRE1C variant in a later genetic analysis, and the association was replicated in an independent cohort. HLA typing was unavailable for some donors at each locus, so association tests used only the typed subset. Across donors, most TCR sequences were observed very rarely, whereas some public TCRs were present in many individuals.

This receptor was taken from a woman aged 40 to 50 in good health and CMV-seronegative. Specimen: PBMCs.

Read as DNA, the sequence is TGCGCCAGCAGCCAAGAAGAGCTAGCGGAGGTTAACTACGAGCAGTACTTC. Its amino acids are CASSQEELAEVNYEQYF. The sequence joins TRBV4-1 to TRBJ2-7, and TRBD2 matches 7 of the central bases. Compared with germline, V lacks 0 bases and J lacks 3 bases; bases without a gene match: 11. Spanning cysteine to phenylalanine, the CDR3 consists of 17 amino acids. The CDR3 DNA has 51 bases and is translated from base 1. The germline V gene sets CDR1 to MGHRA and CDR2 to YSYEKL.